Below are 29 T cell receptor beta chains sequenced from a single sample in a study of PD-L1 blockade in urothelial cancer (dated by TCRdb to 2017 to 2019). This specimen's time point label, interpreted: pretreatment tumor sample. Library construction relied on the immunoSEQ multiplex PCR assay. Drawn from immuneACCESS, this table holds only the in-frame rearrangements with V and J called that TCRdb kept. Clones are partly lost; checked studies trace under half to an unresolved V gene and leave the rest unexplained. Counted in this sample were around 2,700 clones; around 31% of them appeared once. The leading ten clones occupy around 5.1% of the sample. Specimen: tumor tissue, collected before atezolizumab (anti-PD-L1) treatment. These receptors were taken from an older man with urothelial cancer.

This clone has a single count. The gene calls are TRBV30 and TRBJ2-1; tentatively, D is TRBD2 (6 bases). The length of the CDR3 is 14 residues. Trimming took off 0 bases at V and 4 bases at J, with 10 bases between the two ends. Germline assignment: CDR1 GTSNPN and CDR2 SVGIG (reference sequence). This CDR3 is CAWSVRGNYNEQFF. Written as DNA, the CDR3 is TGTGCCTGGAGTGTACGGGGGAATTACAATGAGCAGTTCTTC.

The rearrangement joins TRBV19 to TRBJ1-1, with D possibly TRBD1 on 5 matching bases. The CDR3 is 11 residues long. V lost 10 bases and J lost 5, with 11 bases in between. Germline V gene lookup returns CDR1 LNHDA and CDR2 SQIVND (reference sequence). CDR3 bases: TGTGCCACCAAGGGACGGACTGAAGCTTTCTTT. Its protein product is CATKGRTEAFF.

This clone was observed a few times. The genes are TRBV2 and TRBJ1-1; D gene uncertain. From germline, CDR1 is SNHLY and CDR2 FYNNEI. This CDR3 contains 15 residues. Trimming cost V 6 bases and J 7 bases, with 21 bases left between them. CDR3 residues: CASSVVPDGTGEAFF. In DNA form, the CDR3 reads TGTGCCAGCAGCGTAGTCCCTGACGGTACTGGTGAAGCTTTCTTT.

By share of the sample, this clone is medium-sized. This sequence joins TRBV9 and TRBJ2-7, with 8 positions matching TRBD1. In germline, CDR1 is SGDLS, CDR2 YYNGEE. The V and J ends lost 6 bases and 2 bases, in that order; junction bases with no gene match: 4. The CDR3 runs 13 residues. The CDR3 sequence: CASNDRGAYEQYF. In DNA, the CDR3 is TGTGCCAGCAATGACAGGGGCGCCTACGAGCAGTACTTC.

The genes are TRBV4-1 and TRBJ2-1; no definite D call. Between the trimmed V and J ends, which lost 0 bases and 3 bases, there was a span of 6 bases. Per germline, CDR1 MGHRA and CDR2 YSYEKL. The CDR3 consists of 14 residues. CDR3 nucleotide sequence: TGCGCCAGCAGCCAAGATAAGGTCTACAATGAGCAGTTCTTC. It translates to CASSQDKVYNEQFF.

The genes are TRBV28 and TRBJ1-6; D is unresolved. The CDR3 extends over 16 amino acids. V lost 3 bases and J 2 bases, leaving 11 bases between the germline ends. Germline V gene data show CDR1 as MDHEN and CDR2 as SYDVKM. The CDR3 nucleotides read TGTGCCAGCAGTTTTACGGGTCCCACCTATAATTCACCCCTCCACTTT. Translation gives CASSFTGPTYNSPLHF. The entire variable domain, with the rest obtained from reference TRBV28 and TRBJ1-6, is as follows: DVKVTQSSRYLVKRTGEKVFLECVQDMDHENMFWYRQDPGLGLRLIYFSYDVKMKEKGDIPEGYSVSREKKERFSLILESASTNQTSMYLCASSFTGPTYNSPLHFGNGTRLTVT.

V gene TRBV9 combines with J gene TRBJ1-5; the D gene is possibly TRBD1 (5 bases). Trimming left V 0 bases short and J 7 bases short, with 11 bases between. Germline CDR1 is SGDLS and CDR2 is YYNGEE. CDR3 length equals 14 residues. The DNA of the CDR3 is TGTGCCAGCAGCGTAGGGTCAGGGAGCCAGCCCCAGCATTTT. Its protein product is CASSVGSGSQPQHF.

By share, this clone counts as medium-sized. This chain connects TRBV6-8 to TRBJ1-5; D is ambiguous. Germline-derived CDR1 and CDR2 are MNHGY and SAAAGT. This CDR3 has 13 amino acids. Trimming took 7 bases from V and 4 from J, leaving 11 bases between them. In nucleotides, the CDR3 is TGTGCCAGCACCGGAGATAGGAATCAGCCCCAGCATTTT. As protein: CASTGDRNQPQHF.

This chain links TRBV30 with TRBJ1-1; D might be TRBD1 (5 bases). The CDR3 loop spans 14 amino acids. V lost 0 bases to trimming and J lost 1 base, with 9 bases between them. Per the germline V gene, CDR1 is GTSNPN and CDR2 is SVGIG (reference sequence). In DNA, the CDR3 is TGTGCCTGGAGTGTGGCGGGGGGGAACACTGAAGCTTTCTTT. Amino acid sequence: CAWSVAGGNTEAFF.

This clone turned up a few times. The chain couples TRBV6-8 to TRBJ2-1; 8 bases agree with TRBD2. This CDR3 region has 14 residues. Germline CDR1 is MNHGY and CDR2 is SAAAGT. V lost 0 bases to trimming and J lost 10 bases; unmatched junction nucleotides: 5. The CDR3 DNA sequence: TGTGCCAGCAGTTACTCGACGGGAGGGGGGGAGCAGTTCTTC. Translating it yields CASSYSTGGGEQFF.

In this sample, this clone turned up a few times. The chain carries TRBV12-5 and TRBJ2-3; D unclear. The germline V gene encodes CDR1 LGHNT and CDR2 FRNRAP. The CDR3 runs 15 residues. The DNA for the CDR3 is TGTGCCAACAGCGTAGCTAACATAGGCACAGATACGCAGTATTTT. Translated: CANSVANIGTDTQYF.

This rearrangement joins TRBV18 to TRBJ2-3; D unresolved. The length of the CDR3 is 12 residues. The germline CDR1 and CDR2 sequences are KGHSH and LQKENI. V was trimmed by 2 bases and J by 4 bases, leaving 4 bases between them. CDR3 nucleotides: TGTGCCAGCTCACCAAGAGCAGATACGCAGTATTTT. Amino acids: CASSPRADTQYF.

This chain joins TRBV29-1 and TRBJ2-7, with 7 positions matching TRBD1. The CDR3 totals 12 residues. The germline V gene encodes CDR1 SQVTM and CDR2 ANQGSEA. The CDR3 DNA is TGCAGAGCGGACAGGCCGCCGGACGAGCAGTACTTC. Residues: CRADRPPDEQYF.

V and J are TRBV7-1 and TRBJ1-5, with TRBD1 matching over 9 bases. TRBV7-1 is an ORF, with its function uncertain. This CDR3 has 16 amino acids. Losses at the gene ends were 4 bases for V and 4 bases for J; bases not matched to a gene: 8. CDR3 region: CASSWGQGLGNQPQHF. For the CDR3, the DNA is TGTGCCAGCAGCTGGGGACAGGGTTTGGGAAATCAGCCCCAGCATTTT.

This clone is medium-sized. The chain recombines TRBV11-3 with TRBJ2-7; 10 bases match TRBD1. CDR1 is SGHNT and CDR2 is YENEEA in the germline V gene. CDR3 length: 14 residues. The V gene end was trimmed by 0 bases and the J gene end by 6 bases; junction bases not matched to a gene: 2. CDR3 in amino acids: CASSLEDRGFEQYF. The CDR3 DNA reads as TGTGCCAGCAGCTTAGAGGACAGGGGGTTCGAGCAGTACTTC.

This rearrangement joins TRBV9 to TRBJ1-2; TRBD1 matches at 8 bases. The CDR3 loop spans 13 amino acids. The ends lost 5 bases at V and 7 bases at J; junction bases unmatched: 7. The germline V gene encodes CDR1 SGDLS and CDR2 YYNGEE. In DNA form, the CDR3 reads TGTGCCAGCAGTACCGAGGACAGGGTTGGCTACACCTTC. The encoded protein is CASSTEDRVGYTF.

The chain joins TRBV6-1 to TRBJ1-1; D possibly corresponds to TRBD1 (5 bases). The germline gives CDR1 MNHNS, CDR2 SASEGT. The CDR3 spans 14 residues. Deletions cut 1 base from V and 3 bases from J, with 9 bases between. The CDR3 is CASSEDRGDTEAFF. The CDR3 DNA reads TGTGCCAGCAGTGAAGATCGGGGGGACACTGAAGCTTTCTTT.

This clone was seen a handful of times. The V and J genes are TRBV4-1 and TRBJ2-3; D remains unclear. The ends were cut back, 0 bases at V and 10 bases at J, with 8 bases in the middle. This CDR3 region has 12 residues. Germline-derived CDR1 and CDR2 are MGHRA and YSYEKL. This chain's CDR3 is CASSQDYWAQYF. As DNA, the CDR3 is TGCGCCAGCAGCCAAGATTACTGGGCGCAGTATTTT.

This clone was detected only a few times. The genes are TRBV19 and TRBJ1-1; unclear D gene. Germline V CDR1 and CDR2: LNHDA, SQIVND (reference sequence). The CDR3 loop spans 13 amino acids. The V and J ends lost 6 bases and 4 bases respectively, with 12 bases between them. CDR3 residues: CASSENTGTEAFF. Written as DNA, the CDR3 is TGTGCCAGTAGCGAAAACACGGGCACTGAAGCTTTCTTT.

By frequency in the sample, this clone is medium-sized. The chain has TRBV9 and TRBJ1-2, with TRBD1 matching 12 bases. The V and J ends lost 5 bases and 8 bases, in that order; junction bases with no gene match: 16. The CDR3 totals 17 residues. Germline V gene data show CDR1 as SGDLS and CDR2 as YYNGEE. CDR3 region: CASSEARGTGGSVGYTF. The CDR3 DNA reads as TGTGCCAGCAGTGAAGCGCGTGGGACAGGGGGCTCGGTAGGCTACACCTTC.

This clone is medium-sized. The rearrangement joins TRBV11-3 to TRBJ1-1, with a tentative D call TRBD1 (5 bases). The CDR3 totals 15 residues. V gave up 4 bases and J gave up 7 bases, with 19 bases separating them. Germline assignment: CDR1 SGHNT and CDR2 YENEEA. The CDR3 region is CASSSLDKEVGEAFF. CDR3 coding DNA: TGTGCCAGCAGCTCACTGGACAAGGAGGTCGGTGAAGCTTTCTTT.

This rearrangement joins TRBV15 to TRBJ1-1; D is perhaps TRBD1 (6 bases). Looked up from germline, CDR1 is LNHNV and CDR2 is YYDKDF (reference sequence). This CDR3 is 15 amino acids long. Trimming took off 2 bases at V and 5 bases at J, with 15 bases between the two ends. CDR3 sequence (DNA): TGTGCCACCAGCAGACCGGGACAAGGAAGGACTGAAGCTTTCTTT. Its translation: CATSRPGQGRTEAFF.

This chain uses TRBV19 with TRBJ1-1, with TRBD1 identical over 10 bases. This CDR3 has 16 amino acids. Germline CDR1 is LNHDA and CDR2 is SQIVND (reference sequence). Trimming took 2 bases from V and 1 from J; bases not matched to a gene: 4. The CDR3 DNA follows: TGTGCCAGTAGTATAAGGGGACAGGGGCCGAACACTGAAGCTTTCTTT. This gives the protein CASSIRGQGPNTEAFF.

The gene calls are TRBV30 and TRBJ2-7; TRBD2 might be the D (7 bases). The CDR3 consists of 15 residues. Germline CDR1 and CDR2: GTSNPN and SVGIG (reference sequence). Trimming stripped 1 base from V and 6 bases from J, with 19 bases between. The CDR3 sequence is CAWSGGRGAKGEQYF. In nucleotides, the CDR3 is TGTGCCTGGAGTGGGGGACGGGGGGCAAAGGGCGAGCAGTACTTC.

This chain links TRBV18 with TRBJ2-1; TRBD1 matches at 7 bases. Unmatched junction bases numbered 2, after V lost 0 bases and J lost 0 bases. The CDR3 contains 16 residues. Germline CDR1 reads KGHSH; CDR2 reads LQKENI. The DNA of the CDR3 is TGTGCCAGCTCACCACCATCAGGGGGCTCCTACAATGAGCAGTTCTTC. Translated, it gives CASSPPSGGSYNEQFF.

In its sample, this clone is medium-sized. CDR3 nucleotides: TGTGCCAGCAGCGCCCGGGACAGGGGGATTTATAATGAAAAACTGTTTTTT. Protein sequence: CASSARDRGIYNEKLFF. J is TRBJ1-4 and V is TRBV11-3, with TRBD1 matching over 11 bases. Germline loops: CDR1 SGHNT, CDR2 YENEEA. Germline trimming cut 5 bases from V and 4 bases from J; bases unmatched to any gene: 9. The CDR3 is 17 amino acids. The whole variable domain, remainder taken from reference TRBV11-3 and TRBJ1-4, is EAGVVQSPRYKIIEKKQPVAFWCNPISGHNTLYWYLQNLGQGPELLIRYENEEAVDDSQLPKDRFSAERLKGVDSTLKIQPAELGDSAVYLCASSARDRGIYNEKLFFGSGTQLSVL.

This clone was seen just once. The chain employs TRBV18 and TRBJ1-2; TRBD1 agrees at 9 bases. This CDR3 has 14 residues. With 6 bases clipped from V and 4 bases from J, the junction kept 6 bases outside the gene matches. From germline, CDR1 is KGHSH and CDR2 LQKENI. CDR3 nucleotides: TGTGCCAGCTCCCCGGGACAGGGCCTCTATGGCTACACCTTC. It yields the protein CASSPGQGLYGYTF.

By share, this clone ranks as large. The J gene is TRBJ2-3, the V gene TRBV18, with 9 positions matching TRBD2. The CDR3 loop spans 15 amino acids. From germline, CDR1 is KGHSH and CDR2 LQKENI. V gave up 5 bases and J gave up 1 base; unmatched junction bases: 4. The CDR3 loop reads CASSTLAGGTDTQYF. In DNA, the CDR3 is TGTGCCAGCTCAACATTAGCGGGGGGCACAGATACGCAGTATTTT.

CDR3 DNA sequence: TGTGCCAGCAGGGGTAGGGAAGTAACCTATAATTCACCCCTCCACTTT. It translates to CASRGREVTYNSPLHF. The chain carries TRBV6-8 and TRBJ1-6; D unclear. Trimming shortened V by 6 bases and J by 2 bases, and 14 bases separated the two germline ends. Germline values: CDR1 MNHGY, CDR2 SAAAGT. The CDR3 extends over 16 amino acids.